This T cell receptor beta chain was sequenced for a study of T-cell memory formation after mild COVID-19. Study information: Each donor largely had its own TCR clusters. Study-wide results and caveats: Mostly located in CM and EM were contracting CD4+ clones, with contracting CD8+ clones located in EMRA.

This clonotype was counted a few times. No antigen is known for it. Constant-segment primers served in 5'RACE that generated TCR alpha and TCR beta cDNA libraries bearing sample barcodes and UMIs. TCRdb reprocessed the 5' RACE reads with MiXCR, giving one entry per CDR3 protein. The sample includes about half a million distinct CDR3 sequences, approximately 18% of them seen just once. What was sequenced was PBMCs or a T cell subset sorted from them (not recorded which). The clonotype was recovered from an adult woman who had mild COVID-19 (a few samples of this study predate the infection). Cell type and time point are not known.

In nucleotides, the CDR3 is TGCAGCGTTAGAGAGGACAGCTCCTACGAGCAGTACTTC. It is translated as CSVREDSSYEQYF. The chain carries TRBV29-1 and TRBJ2-7; D possibly corresponds to TRBD1 (6 bases). CDR3 length: 13 amino acids. V lost 5 bases and J 0 bases, leaving 11 bases between the germline ends. CDR1 is SQVTM, CDR2 ANQGSEA, per germline.